The 20 T cell receptor beta chains in this list originate from one sample, sequenced in a study of T cell repertoires and HLA-DP antigens. Their specific antigens are unknown. TCRdb's copy holds only in-frame clones and misses some; the assay was immunoSEQ multiplex PCR. Of some 120,000 clones in the sample, around 93% were seen once. Sequencing was carried out using CD4+ T cells from PBMCs. These receptors came from a woman aged 18-30 years in good health and CMV-seronegative.

This sequence joins TRBV6-5 and TRBJ1-1; TRBD1 might be the D (6 bases). Looked up from germline, CDR1 is MNHEY and CDR2 is SVGAGI. The CDR3 contains 14 residues. The germline V and J ends were trimmed by 1 base and 8 bases, with 14 bases remaining between them. The CDR3: CASSYYVGQGEAFF. The DNA for the CDR3 is TGTGCCAGCAGTTACTACGTAGGGCAGGGGGAAGCTTTCTTT.

A single count supports this clone. This chain connects TRBV2 to TRBJ2-5; D unclear. The CDR3 has 12 amino acids. CDR1 is SNHLY and CDR2 is FYNNEI in the germline V gene. V was trimmed by 5 bases and J by 1 base, leaving 5 bases between them. CDR3 bases: TGTGCCAGCAGTAGCCGCCAAGAGACCCAGTACTTC. It translates to CASSSRQETQYF. Based on the CDR3 plus reference TRBV2 and TRBJ2-5, the full variable domain is EPEVTQTPSHQVTQMGQEVILRCVPISNHLYFYWYRQILGQKVEFLVSFYNNEISEKSEIFDDQFSVERPDGSNFTLKIRSTKLEDSAMYFCASSSRQETQYFGPGTRLLVL.

This sequence joins TRBV5-1 and TRBJ2-1, with D possibly being TRBD2 (7 bases). V was pared by 4 bases and J by 4 bases, with 18 bases between. This CDR3 has 16 amino acids. Germline V gene data show CDR1 as SGHRS and CDR2 as YFSETQ. CDR3 loop: CASSPGGRGTYNEQFF. The CDR3 coding sequence is TGCGCCAGCAGCCCCGGAGGGCGGGGGACATACAATGAGCAGTTCTTC.

The chain uses TRBV2 and TRBJ2-1; D not certain. CDR3 length: 12 amino acids. Germline CDR1 and CDR2: SNHLY and FYNNEI. The V end was cut by 8 bases, the J end by 10 bases, with 15 bases between. As DNA, the CDR3 is TGTGCCAGCGGTTCTAGAACCCTAGAGCAGTTCTTC. Translation: CASGSRTLEQFF.

The V gene is TRBV12-2, the J gene TRBJ2-5; the D call in the table, TRBD2, was not verified against the DNA. TRBV12-2 is a listed pseudogene. The CDR3 loop spans 14 amino acids. The DNA for the CDR3 is TGTGCAAGTCGCGACCGGGACTGCCAAGAGACCCAGTACTTC. Its protein is CASRDRDCQETQYF.

The chain uses TRBV7-9 and TRBJ2-2, with D possibly being TRBD2 (5 bases). Germline CDR1 and CDR2: SEHNR and FQNEAQ (reference sequence). The V end lost 4 bases, the J end lost 1 base, and 10 bases lay between the germline ends. The CDR3 extends over 15 amino acids. Here the CDR3 reads CASSWARENTGELFF. In DNA form, the CDR3 reads TGTGCCAGCAGCTGGGCACGGGAGAACACCGGGGAGCTGTTTTTT. Combining the CDR3 with reference TRBV7-9 and TRBJ2-2 gives the whole variable domain DTGVSQNPRHKITKRGQNVTFRCDPISEHNRLYWYRQTLGQGPEFLTYFQNEAQLEKSRLLSDRFSAERPKGSFSTLEIQRTEQGDSAMYLCASSWARENTGELFFGEGSRLTVL.

The rearrangement joins TRBV29-1 to TRBJ2-4; maybe TRBD1 (6 bases). The CDR3 runs 15 residues. Germline V gene sequence: CDR1 SQVTM, CDR2 ANQGSEA. V gave up 7 bases and J gave up 0 bases, with 16 bases separating them. CDR3 residues: CSASDSTIAKNIQYF. For the CDR3, the DNA is TGCAGCGCATCGGACAGTACCATAGCCAAAAACATTCAGTACTTC.

The rearrangement uses TRBV27 and TRBJ2-2, with no clear D. V lost 1 base to trimming and J lost 2 bases, with 5 bases between them. Per germline, CDR1 MNHEY and CDR2 SMNVEV (reference sequence). The CDR3 loop spans 14 amino acids. The CDR3 spells CASSLWGNTGELFF. CDR3 DNA sequence: TGTGCCAGCAGTTTATGGGGAAACACCGGGGAGCTGTTTTTT.

Here the CDR3 DNA reads TGTGCCAGCAGCTTAATGGGGTACGACACTGAAGCTTTCTTT. Amino acid sequence: CASSLMGYDTEAFF. This chain uses TRBV7-2 with TRBJ1-1; unclear D gene. V lost 2 bases and J lost 3, with 10 bases in between. The germline gives CDR1 SGHTA, CDR2 FQGNSA. The CDR3 length is 14 residues.

The genes are TRBV10-3 and TRBJ1-5, with TRBD1 identical over 9 bases. The CDR3 totals 17 residues. The V gene's germline CDR1 is ENHRY and CDR2 SYGVKD. The V and J ends lost 5 bases and 4 bases, in that order; junction bases with no gene match: 12. CDR3 bases: TGTGCCATCAGTTCGGACAGGGGCTTCGGAAATAATCAGCCCCAGCATTTT. This codes for CAISSDRGFGNNQPQHF.

This clone was picked up one time. The chain links TRBV19 to TRBJ1-1; D possibly corresponds to TRBD1 (5 bases). CDR1 and CDR2 from the germline V gene are LNHDA and SQIVND (reference sequence). V lost 3 bases and J lost 3, with 17 bases in between. The CDR3 totals 16 residues. CDR3 in DNA: TGTGCCAGTAGTATGCAGGGAAGGAGGTTGGACACTGAAGCTTTCTTT. This gives the protein CASSMQGRRLDTEAFF.

As for this clone: Compared with germline, one end of the junction differs, possibly owing to a read error. The genes are TRBV2 and TRBJ1-2, with TRBD1 matching 8 bases. The CDR3 contains 14 residues. CDR1 is SNHLY and CDR2 is FYNNEI in the germline V gene. The CDR3 coding sequence is TGTGCCAGCGGCAGGGACAGGTCTAATTATGGCTACACCTTC. Encoded protein: CASGRDRSNYGYTF.

The chain is built from TRBV4-2 and TRBJ2-7; D is ambiguous. The CDR3 consists of 15 residues. Germline-derived CDR1 and CDR2 are LGHNA and YNFKEQ. V lost 4 bases and J 2 bases, leaving 15 bases between the germline ends. Written as DNA, the CDR3 is TGTGCCAGCAGCCCGACGAAGATTAAAACCTACGAGCAGTACGTC. As protein: CASSPTKIKTYEQYV.

The V and J genes are TRBV10-3 and TRBJ1-2; D remains unclear. The germline gives CDR1 ENHRY, CDR2 SYGVKD. V dropped 6 bases and J dropped 3 bases, with 11 bases sitting between them. This CDR3 comprises 13 residues. CDR3 sequence (DNA): TGTGCCATCAGCCCGGGGAGGGACTATGGCTACACCTTC. Translated, it gives CAISPGRDYGYTF.

This clone was seen only once. The chain has TRBV29-1 and TRBJ2-5; 10 nucleotides agree with TRBD1. Trimming cost V 7 bases and J 7 bases; bases outside gene matches: 3. Germline loops: CDR1 SQVTM, CDR2 ANQGSEA. The CDR3 spans 11 residues. The CDR3 protein is CSGQGAWTQYF. CDR3 DNA: TGCAGCGGACAGGGGGCCTGGACCCAGTACTTC.

In its sample, this clone was seen many times. V and J are TRBV28 and TRBJ1-2; D is undetermined. Germline V CDR1 and CDR2: MDHEN, SYDVKM. This CDR3 has 14 amino acids. V lost 5 bases to trimming and J lost 2 bases, with 12 bases between them. The chain's CDR3 is CASSTSVGNYGYTF. DNA of the CDR3: TGTGCCAGCAGTACATCCGTCGGGAACTATGGCTACACCTTC.

The chain is built from TRBV27 and TRBJ2-3; D is perhaps TRBD1 or TRBD2 (5 bases each). V was clipped by 8 bases and J by 1 base, with 7 bases between them. CDR1 MNHEY and CDR2 SMNVEV come from the germline V gene (reference sequence). There are 12 residues in the CDR3. The CDR3 here is CASGGRTDTQYF. CDR3 sequence (DNA): TGTGCCAGCGGGGGACGCACAGATACGCAGTATTTT.

The genes are TRBV5-1 and TRBJ1-2; D is uncertain. V was trimmed by 0 bases and J by 5 bases, leaving 8 bases between them. From germline, CDR1 is SGHRS and CDR2 YFSETQ. The CDR3 has 13 residues. The CDR3 here is CASSLENNYGYTF. In DNA, the CDR3 is TGCGCCAGCAGCTTGGAGAATAATTATGGCTACACCTTC.

This sequence joins TRBV5-6 and TRBJ2-1; TRBD1 is a possible D gene (6 bases). V lost 2 bases and J 7 bases, leaving 10 bases between the germline ends. The CDR3 sequence is 13 residues long. The germline V gene has CDR1 SGHDT and CDR2 YYEEEE. The CDR3 is CASSLMGANEQFF. The CDR3 coding sequence is TGTGCCAGCAGCTTAATGGGGGCGAATGAGCAGTTCTTC.

This chain uses TRBV4-1 with TRBJ2-3; possibly TRBD1 for D (6 bases). Germline V gene sequence: CDR1 MGHRA, CDR2 YSYEKL. The ends were cut back, 4 bases at V and 1 base at J, with 15 bases in the middle. The CDR3 has 16 residues. The CDR3 is CASSRGQSLGTDTQYF. DNA for the CDR3: TGCGCCAGCAGCCGCGGACAGTCCTTGGGCACAGATACGCAGTATTTT.